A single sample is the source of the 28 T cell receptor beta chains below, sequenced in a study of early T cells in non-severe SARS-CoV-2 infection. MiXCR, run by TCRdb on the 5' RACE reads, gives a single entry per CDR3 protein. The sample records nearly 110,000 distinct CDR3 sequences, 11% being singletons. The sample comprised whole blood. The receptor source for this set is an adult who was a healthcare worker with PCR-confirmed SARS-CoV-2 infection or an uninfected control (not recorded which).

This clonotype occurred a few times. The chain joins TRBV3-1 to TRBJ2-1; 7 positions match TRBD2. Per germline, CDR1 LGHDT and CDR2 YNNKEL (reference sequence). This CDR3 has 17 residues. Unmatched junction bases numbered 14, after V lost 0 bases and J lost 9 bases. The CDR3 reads CASSQEVGGSGDSEQFF. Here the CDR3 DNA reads TGTGCCAGCAGCCAAGAGGTTGGTGGGAGCGGGGATAGTGAGCAGTTCTTC.

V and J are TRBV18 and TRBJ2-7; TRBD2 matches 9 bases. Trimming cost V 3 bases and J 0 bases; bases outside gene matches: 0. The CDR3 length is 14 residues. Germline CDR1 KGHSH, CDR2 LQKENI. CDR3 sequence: CASSPSGSSYEQYF. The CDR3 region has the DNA TGTGCCAGCTCACCTAGCGGGAGCTCCTACGAGCAGTACTTC. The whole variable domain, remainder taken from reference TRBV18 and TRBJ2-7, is NAGVMQNPRHLVRRRGQEARLRCSPMKGHSHVYWYRQLPEEGLKFMVYLQKENIIDESGMPKERFSAEFPKEGPSILRIQQVVRGDSAAYFCASSPSGSSYEQYFGPGTRLTVT.

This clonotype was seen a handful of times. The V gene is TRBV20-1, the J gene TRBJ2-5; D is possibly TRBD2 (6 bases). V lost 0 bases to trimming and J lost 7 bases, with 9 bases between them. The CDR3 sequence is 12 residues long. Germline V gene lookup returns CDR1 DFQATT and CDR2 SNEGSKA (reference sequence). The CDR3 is CSARDRGGTQYF. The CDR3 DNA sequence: TGCAGTGCTAGAGATAGGGGAGGGACCCAGTACTTC.

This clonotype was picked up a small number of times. This CDR3 is CASSQQGAKYNEQFF. Here the CDR3 DNA reads TGCGCCAGCAGCCAGCAGGGGGCGAAGTACAATGAGCAGTTCTTC. This chain joins TRBV5-1 and TRBJ2-1, with 8 bases aligning to TRBD1. CDR1 SGHRS and CDR2 YFSETQ come from the germline V gene. CDR3 length: 15 residues. The V segment lost 4 bases and the J segment 4 bases; nucleotides outside the gene matches: 7. Full variable domain (rest looked up from reference TRBV5-1 and TRBJ2-1): KAGVTQTPRYLIKTRGQQVTLSCSPISGHRSVSWYQQTPGQGLQFLFEYFSETQRNKGNFPGRFSGRQFSNSRSEMNVSTLELGDSALYLCASSQQGAKYNEQFFGPGTRLTVL.

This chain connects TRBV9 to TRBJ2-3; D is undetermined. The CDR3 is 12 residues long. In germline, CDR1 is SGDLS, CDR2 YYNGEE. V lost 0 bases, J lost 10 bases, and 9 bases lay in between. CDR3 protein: CASSVGVFPQYF. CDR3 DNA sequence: TGTGCCAGCAGCGTAGGGGTCTTTCCGCAGTATTTT.

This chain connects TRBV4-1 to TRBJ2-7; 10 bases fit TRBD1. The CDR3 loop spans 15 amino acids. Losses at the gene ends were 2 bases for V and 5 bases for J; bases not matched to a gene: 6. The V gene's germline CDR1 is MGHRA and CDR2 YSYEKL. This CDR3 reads CASSQQGTGANEQYF. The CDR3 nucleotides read TGCGCCAGCAGCCAACAGGGGACAGGGGCGAACGAGCAGTACTTC.

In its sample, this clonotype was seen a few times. The DNA for the CDR3 is TGTGCCAGCAGCGTAATAGCGGGAGCAGCCACAGATACGCAGTATTTT. This sequence encodes CASSVIAGAATDTQYF. The chain carries TRBV5-6 and TRBJ2-3; 9 nucleotides line up with TRBD2. Trimming cost V 4 bases and J 2 bases; bases outside gene matches: 8. The CDR3 contains 16 residues. Per germline, CDR1 SGHDT and CDR2 YYEEEE.

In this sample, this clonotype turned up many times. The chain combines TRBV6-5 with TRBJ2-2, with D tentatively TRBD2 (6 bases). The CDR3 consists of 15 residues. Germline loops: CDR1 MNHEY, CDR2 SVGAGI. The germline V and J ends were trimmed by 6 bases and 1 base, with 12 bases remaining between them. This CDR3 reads CASRALARNTGELFF. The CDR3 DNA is TGTGCCAGCAGGGCCCTAGCGCGGAACACCGGGGAGCTGTTTTTT.

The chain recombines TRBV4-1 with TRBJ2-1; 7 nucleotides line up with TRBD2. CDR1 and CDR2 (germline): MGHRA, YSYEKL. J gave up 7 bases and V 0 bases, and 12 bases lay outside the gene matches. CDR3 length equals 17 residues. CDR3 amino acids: CASSQDQLREWANEQFF. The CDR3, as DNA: TGCGCCAGCAGCCAAGATCAGTTGCGGGAGTGGGCAAATGAGCAGTTCTTC.

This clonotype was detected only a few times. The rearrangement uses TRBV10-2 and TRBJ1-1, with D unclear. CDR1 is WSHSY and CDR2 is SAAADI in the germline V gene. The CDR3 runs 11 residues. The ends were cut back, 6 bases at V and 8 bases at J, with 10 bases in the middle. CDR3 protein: CASRGASEAFF. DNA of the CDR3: TGCGCCAGCAGGGGAGCATCCGAAGCTTTCTTT.

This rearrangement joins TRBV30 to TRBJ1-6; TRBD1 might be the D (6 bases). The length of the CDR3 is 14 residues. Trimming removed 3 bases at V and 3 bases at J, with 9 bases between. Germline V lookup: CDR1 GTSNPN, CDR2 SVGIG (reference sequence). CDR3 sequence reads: CAWSSDSYNSPLHF. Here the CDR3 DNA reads TGTGCCTGGAGCTCGGACAGCTATAATTCACCCCTCCACTTT.

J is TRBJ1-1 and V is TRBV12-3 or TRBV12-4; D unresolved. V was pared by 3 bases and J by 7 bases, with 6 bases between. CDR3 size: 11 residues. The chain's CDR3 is CASSFGGEAFF. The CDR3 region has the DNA TGTGCCAGCAGTTTCGGCGGTGAAGCTTTCTTT.

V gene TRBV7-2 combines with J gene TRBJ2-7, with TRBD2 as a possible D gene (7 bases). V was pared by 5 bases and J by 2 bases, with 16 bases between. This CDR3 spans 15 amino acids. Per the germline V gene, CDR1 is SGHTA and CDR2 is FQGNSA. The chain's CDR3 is CASSGRSGGTYEQYF. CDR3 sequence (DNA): TGTGCCAGCAGCGGCCGGTCGGGGGGCACCTACGAGCAGTACTTC.

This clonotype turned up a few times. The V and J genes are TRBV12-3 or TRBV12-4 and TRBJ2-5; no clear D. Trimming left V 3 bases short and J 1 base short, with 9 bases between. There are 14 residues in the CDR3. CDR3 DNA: TGTGCCAGCAGTTTGAACTACCTCCAAGAGACCCAGTACTTC. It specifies CASSLNYLQETQYF.

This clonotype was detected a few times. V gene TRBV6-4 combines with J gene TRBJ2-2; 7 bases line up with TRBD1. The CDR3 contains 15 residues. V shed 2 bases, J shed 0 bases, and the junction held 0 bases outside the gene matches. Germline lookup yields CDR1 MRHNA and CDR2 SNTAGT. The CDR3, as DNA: TGTGCCAGCAGTGACGGGACAGCGAACACCGGGGAGCTGTTTTTT. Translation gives CASSDGTANTGELFF.

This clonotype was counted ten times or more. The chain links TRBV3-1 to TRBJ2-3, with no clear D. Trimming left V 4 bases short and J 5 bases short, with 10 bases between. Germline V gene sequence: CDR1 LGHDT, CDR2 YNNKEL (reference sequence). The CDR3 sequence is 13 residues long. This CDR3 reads CASSLLGLDTQYF. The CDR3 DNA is TGTGCCAGCAGCCTGCTGGGGTTAGATACGCAGTATTTT.

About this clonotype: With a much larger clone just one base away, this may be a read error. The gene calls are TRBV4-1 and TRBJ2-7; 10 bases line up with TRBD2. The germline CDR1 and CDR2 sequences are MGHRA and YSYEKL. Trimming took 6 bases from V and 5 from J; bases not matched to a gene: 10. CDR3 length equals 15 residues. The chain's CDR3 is CASRGDLAGVDEQYF. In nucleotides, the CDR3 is TGCGCCAGCAGGGGAGATCTAGCGGGAGTAGACGAGCAGTACTTC.

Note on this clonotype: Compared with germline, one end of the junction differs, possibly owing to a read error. In nucleotides, the CDR3 is TGTGCCAGCAGTTTCGGAGGGGCGGACACCGGGGAGCAGTTTTTT. Residues: CASSFGGADTGEQFF. The chain uses TRBV28 and TRBJ2-2; tentatively, D is TRBD2 (6 bases). The CDR3 has 15 residues. Germline V lookup: CDR1 MDHEN, CDR2 SYDVKM.

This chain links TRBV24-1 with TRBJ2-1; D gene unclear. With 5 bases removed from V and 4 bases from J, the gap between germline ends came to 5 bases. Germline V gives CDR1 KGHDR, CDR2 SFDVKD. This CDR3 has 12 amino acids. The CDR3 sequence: CATSGVYNEQFF. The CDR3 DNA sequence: TGTGCCACCAGTGGGGTGTACAATGAGCAGTTCTTC.

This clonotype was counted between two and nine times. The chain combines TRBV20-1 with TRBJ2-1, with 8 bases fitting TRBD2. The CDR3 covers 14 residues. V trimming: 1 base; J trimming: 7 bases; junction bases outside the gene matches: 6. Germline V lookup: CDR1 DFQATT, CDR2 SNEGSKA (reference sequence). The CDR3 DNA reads TGCAGTGCTAGAGTTCCAGCGGGAGTAAATGAGCAGTTCTTC. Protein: CSARVPAGVNEQFF.

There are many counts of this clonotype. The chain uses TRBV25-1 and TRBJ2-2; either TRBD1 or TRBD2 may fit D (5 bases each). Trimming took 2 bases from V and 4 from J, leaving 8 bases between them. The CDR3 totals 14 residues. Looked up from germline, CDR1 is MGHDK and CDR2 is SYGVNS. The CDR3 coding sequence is TGTGCCAGCAGTGAAGAGGGGCCCACCGGGGAGCTGTTTTTT. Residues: CASSEEGPTGELFF.

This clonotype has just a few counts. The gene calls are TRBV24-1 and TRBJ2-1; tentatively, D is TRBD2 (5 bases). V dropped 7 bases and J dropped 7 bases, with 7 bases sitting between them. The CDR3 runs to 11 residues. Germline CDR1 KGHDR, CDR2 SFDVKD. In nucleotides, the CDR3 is TGTGCCACCAGCGGGGAGAATGAGCAGTTCTTC. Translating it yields CATSGENEQFF.

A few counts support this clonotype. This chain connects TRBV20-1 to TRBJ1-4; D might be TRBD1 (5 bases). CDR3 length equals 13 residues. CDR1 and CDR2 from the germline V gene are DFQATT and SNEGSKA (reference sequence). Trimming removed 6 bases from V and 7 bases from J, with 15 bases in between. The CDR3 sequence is CSAHRGTVEKLFF. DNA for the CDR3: TGCAGTGCCCATAGAGGGACGGTTGAAAAACTGTTTTTT.

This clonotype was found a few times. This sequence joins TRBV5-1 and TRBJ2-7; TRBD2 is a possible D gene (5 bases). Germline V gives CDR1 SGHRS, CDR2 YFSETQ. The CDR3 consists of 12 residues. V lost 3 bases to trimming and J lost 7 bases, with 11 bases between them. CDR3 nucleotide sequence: TGCGCCAGCAGCTCCCGGGGAACAGAGCAGTACTTC. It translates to CASSSRGTEQYF.

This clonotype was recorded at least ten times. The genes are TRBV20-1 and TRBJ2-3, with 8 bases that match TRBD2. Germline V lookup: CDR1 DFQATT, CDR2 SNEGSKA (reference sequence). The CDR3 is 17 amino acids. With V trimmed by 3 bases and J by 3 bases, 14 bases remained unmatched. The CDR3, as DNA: TGCAGTGCTAGTCTTACCCCGGCGGGAGGTACTACAGATACGCAGTATTTT. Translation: CSASLTPAGGTTDTQYF.

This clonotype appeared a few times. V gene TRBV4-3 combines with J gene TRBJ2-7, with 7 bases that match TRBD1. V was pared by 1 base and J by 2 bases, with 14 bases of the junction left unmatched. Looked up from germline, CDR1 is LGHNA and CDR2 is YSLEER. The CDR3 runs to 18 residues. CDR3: CASSQGRSRDRATYEQYF. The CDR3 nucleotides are TGCGCCAGCAGCCAAGGTAGATCTCGGGACAGAGCGACCTACGAGCAGTACTTC.

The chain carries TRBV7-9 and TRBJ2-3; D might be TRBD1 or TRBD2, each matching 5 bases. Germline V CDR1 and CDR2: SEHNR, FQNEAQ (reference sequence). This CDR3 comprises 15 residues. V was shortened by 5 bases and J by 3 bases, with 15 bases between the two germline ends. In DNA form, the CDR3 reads TGTGCCAGCAGCGTCGGGACCTTAACGACAGATACGCAGTATTTT. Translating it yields CASSVGTLTTDTQYF.

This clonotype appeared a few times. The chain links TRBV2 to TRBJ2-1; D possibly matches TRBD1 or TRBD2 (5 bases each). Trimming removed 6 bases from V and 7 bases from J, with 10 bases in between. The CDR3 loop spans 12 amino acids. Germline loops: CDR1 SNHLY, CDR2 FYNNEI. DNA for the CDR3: TGTGCCAGCAGGGGGACGTCTAATGAGCAGTTCTTC. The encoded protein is CASRGTSNEQFF.